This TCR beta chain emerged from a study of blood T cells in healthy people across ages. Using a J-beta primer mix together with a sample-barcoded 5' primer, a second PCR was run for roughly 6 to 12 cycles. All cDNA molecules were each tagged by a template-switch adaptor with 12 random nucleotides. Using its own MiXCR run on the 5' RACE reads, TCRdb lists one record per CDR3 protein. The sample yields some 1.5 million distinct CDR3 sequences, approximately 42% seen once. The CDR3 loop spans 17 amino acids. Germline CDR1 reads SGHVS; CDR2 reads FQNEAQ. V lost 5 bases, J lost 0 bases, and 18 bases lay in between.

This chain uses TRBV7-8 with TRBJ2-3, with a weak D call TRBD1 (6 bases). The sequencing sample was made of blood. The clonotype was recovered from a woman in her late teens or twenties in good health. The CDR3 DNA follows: TGTGCCAGCAGCACAGGGTTGGTTCTAGATAGCACAGATACGCAGTATTTT. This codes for CASSTGLVLDSTDTQYF.